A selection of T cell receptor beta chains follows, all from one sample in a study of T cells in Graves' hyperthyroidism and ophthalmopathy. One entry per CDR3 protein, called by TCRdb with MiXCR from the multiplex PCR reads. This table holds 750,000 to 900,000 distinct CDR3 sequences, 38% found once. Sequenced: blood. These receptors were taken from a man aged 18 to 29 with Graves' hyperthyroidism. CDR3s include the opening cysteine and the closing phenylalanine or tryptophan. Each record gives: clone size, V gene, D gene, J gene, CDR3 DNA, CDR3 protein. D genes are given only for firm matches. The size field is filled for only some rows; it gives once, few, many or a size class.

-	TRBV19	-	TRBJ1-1	TGTGCCAGTAGTAATGTTCCCGGGGAGAGTGGTGGCACTGAAGCTTTCTTT	CASSNVPGESGGTEAFF
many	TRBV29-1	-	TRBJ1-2	TGCAGCGTACAAGCTAACTATGGCTACACCTTC	CSVQANYGYTF
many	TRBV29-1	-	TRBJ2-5	TGCAGCTCCGTCGACGGGGAGACCCAGTACTTC	CSSVDGETQYF
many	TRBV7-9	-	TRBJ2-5	TGTGCCAGCAGCACGCCCACAGGGTACGAGACCCAGTACTTC	CASSTPTGYETQYF
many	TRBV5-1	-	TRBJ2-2	TGCGCCAGCAGCTTACAAGGAGCCAGCACCGGGGAGCTGTTTTTT	CASSLQGASTGELFF
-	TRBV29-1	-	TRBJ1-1	TGCAGCGCCGGGGGGCAGGGCGGATTTGAGACTGAAGCTTTCTTT	CSAGGQGGFETEAFF
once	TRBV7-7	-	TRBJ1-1	TGTGCTAGCAGCTTAGGGGGGAAGGCGGGGACTGAAGCTTTCTTT	CASSLGGKAGTEAFF
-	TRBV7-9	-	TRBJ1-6	TGTGCCAGCTGTGAAAATTCACCCCTCCACTTT	CASCENSPLHF
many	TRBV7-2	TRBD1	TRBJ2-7	TGTGCCAGCACGACCGGTTGGACAGGGGGCTACGAGCAGTACTTC	CASTTGWTGGYEQYF
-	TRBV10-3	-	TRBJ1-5	TGTGCCAGCAGTTTCGGGCCAGATAGCAATCAGCCCCAGCATTTT	CASSFGPDSNQPQHF
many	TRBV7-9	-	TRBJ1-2	TGTGCCAGCAGCTTACTGGGTCCCTATGGCTACACCTTC	CASSLLGPYGYTF
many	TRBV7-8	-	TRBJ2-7	TGTGCCAGCAGCTTAGACGTATCAGTCGAGCAGTACTTC	CASSLDVSVEQYF
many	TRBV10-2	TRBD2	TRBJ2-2	TGCGCCAGCAGTGAGCCGGGACTAGGCGGGGAGCTGTTTTTT	CASSEPGLGGELFF
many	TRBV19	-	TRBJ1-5	TGTGCCAGTAGTATCCCCAGGGAAAGGGGTCAGCCCCAGCATTTT	CASSIPRERGQPQHF
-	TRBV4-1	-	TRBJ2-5	TGTGCCAGCAGTGAATTTGGCCCGGGCCGGGAGACCCAGTACTTC	CASSEFGPGRETQYF
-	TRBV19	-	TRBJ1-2	TGTGCCAGTAGCGTTTCTGGAAGTGGCTACACCTTC	CASSVSGSGYTF
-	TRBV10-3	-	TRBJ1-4	TGTGCCATCCTTCTCAGGGGAAGAGAAAAACTGTTTTTT	CAILLRGREKLFF
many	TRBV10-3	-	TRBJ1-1	TGTGCCATCAGTGAGTCATGGACGGATGAAGCTTTCTTT	CAISESWTDEAFF
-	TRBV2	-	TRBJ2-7	TGTGCCAGCAGTTTGGGTAATAGGGGGCAGTACTTC	CASSLGNRGQYF
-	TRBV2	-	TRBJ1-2	TGTGCCAGCAACAAAGGGGGGCAGAATGGCTACACCTTC	CASNKGGQNGYTF
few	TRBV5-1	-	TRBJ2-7	TGCGCCAGCAGCTTCGATGGGGCAGCCTACGAGCAGTACTTC	CASSFDGAAYEQYF
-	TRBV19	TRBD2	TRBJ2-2	TGTGCCAGTAGTATAGATCAACCGTCGGCAGGGAGGGTGTTTTTT	CASSIDQPSAGRVFF
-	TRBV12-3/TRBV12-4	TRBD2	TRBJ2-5	TGTGCCAGCAGTTTCCCTACCTCGGGACTAGCGGCGGAGACCCAGTACTTC	CASSFPTSGLAAETQYF
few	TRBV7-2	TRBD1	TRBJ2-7	TGTGCCAGCAGACCGGGAGGGACAGGGGCCTACGAGCAGTACTTC	CASRPGGTGAYEQYF
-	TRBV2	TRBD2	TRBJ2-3	TGTGCCAGCAGTGAAACCGGCGGGACTAGAGGAGAGACTAGCACAGATACGCAGTATTTT	CASSETGGTRGETSTDTQYF
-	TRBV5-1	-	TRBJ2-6	TGCGCCAGCAGCTCGGGCCACTCTGGGGCCAACGTCCTGACTTTC	CASSSGHSGANVLTF
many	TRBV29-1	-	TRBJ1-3	TGCAGCGTTGAAGATGAGGTCTCTGGAAACACCATATATTTT	CSVEDEVSGNTIYF
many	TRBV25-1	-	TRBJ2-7	TGTGCCAGCAGTGAATATTTCGGGGAAGGCGAGCAGTACTTC	CASSEYFGEGEQYF
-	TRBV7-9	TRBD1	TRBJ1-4	TGTGCCAGCACCCTAGTTACGGACAGGGGCGGGACAGTTAATGAAAAACTGTTTTTT	CASTLVTDRGGTVNEKLFF
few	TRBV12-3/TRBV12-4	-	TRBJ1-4	TGTGCCAGCAGTTTAGCCGAGGCGGAAAAACTGTTTTTT	CASSLAEAEKLFF
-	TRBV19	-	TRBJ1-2	TGTGCCAGTAGGGGCCAGGGCTACACCTTC	CASRGQGYTF
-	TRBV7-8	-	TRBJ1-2	TGTGCCAGCAGCTTAGTCTCTACCCTCACCTTC	CASSLVSTLTF
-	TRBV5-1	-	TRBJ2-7	TGCGCCAGCAGCGTCGGGGGCGGACAGTACTACGAGCAGTACTTC	CASSVGGGQYYEQYF
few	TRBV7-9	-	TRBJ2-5	TGTGCCAGCAGCTCGGGGTTAGGGACCCAGGAGACCCAGTACTTC	CASSSGLGTQETQYF
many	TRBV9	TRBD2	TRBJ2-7	TGTGCCAGCAGCGCGGGACTAGGCAGCGAGCAGTACTTC	CASSAGLGSEQYF
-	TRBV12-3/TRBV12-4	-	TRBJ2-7	TGTGCCAGCAGCCCTATAGGGTCAGGGGCCTCCAGGTACGAGCAGTACTTC	CASSPIGSGASRYEQYF
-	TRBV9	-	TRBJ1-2	TGTGCCAGCAGCTCCAATCGGCCTGGGAAGACAGGCTGGCTTCGTGGCTACACCTTC	CASSSNRPGKTGWLRGYTF
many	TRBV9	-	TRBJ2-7	TGTGCCAGCAGTGGGGGAAACGAGCAGTACTTC	CASSGGNEQYF
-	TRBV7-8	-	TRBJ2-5	TGTGCCAGCAGCCAAGTCGGGTCGGAGGAGACCCAGTACTTC	CASSQVGSEETQYF
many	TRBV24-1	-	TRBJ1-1	TGTGCCACCAGTGATAACAGGGAGCGGAGGAACACTGAAGCTTTCTTT	CATSDNRERRNTEAFF
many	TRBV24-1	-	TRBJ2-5	TGTGCCACCATGACCCCTTTGGAGACCCAGTACTTC	CATMTPLETQYF
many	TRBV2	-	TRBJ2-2	TGTGCCAGCAGAGCCGGGACCGCGAACACCGGGGAGCTGTTTTTT	CASRAGTANTGELFF
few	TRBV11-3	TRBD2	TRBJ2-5	TGTGCCAGCAGCGCTGGGACTAGCGCGTACCAAGAGACCCAGTACTTC	CASSAGTSAYQETQYF
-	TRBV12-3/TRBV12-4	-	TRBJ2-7	TGTGCCAACAGCCCGGGACCCGTATTC	CANSPGPVF
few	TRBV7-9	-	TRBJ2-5	TGTGCCAGCAGCTTAGTACAGGGGAGGGAAGAGACCCAGTACTTC	CASSLVQGREETQYF
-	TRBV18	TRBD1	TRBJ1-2	TGTGCCAGCTCACCGGGACAGGCCCATGGCTACACCTTC	CASSPGQAHGYTF
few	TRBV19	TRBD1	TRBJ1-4	TGTGCCAGTAGTACTACCTTGACAGGGGCGCAACCAAATGAAAAACTGTTTTTT	CASSTTLTGAQPNEKLFF
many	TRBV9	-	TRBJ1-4	TGTGCCAGCAGCCCCACGGAGGGAGTTAATGAAAAACTGTTTTTT	CASSPTEGVNEKLFF